The 5 T cell receptor beta chains below come from one sample, sequenced in a study of T cell changes during pregnancy in multiple sclerosis. Assay: immunoSEQ multiplex PCR; the TCRdb copy retains only in-frame clones and omits some. The sample carries approximately 100,000 clones, 92% recorded once. The starting material was peripheral blood, obtained after pregnancy. Receptor source: a female donor in good health, enrolled as a control in a pregnancy study.

The chain links TRBV18 to TRBJ1-2; D is perhaps TRBD1 (6 bases). Germline V lookup: CDR1 KGHSH, CDR2 LQKENI. V was shortened by 4 bases and J by 0 bases, with 12 bases between the two germline ends. CDR3 size: 15 residues. CDR3 protein: CASSRRQDTNYGYTF. CDR3 in DNA: TGTGCCAGCTCACGGAGACAGGACACTAACTATGGCTACACCTTC.

The chain recombines TRBV6-4 with TRBJ2-1, with D perhaps matching TRBD2 (6 bases). Looked up from germline, CDR1 is MRHNA and CDR2 is SNTAGT. CDR3 size: 12 residues. V gave up 4 bases and J gave up 9 bases, with 10 bases separating them. CDR3 nucleotides: TGTGCCAGCAGTGCGACTAGTACTGAGCAGTTCTTC. This gives the protein CASSATSTEQFF.

The rearrangement joins TRBV27 to TRBJ2-4; possible D gene TRBD1, 5 bases. Germline CDR1 is MNHEY and CDR2 is SMNVEV (reference sequence). CDR3 length: 13 amino acids. V lost 5 bases to trimming and J lost 7 bases, with 12 bases between them. CDR3 bases: TGTGCCAGCAGTGGACACTTAAGGAACATTCAGTACTTC. Translation gives CASSGHLRNIQYF.

The chain couples TRBV19 to TRBJ1-4; no reliable D call. This CDR3 has 14 residues. V was cut by 5 bases and J by 6 bases, with 13 bases left in between. The germline CDR1 and CDR2 sequences are LNHDA and SQIVND (reference sequence). The CDR3 DNA sequence: TGTGCCAGTAGTCCCCGGGGTGACGATGAAAAACTGTTTTTT. It translates to CASSPRGDDEKLFF.

This chain joins TRBV5-3 and TRBJ2-1; no firm D call. TRBV5-3 is flagged as an ORF with uncertain function. The V gene lost 2 bases and the J gene lost 5 bases, with 11 bases spanning the gap. The CDR3 covers 14 residues. The CDR3 region has the DNA TGTGCCAGAAGCTTACTTAGGAGTCACAATGAGCAGTTCTTC. Residues: CARSLLRSHNEQFF.